One and the same sample provided the 13 T cell receptor beta chains below, sequenced in a study of blood T cell repertoires in COVID-19. Profiled with immunoSEQ multiplex PCR; TCRdb holds only in-frame clones, not every one. The sample records around 18,000 clones, around 80% being singletons. The material sequenced was peripheral blood. Source of these receptors: an older man with acute or convalescent COVID-19.

This chain links TRBV5-8 with TRBJ1-6; 7 positions agree with TRBD1. Looked up from germline, CDR1 is SGHTS and CDR2 is YDEGEE. V shed 0 bases and J 0 bases; nucleotides not matched to a gene: 3. This CDR3 region has 17 residues. The CDR3 sequence is CASSLEDRSSYNSPLHF. CDR3 nucleotide sequence: TGTGCCAGCAGCTTGGAGGACAGGAGCTCCTATAATTCACCCCTCCACTTT.

The chain links TRBV5-1 to TRBJ2-5, with D uncertain. Germline V gives CDR1 SGHRS, CDR2 YFSETQ. The germline V and J ends were trimmed by 0 bases and 2 bases, with 5 bases remaining between them. The CDR3 sequence is 13 residues long. DNA for the CDR3: TGCGCCAGCAGCTTGGCGACACAAGAGACCCAGTACTTC. It specifies CASSLATQETQYF.

This rearrangement joins TRBV5-1 to TRBJ2-5; a possible D gene is TRBD2 (6 bases). The V gene's germline CDR1 is SGHRS and CDR2 YFSETQ. The CDR3 extends over 13 amino acids. The V end was cut by 2 bases, the J end by 5 bases, with 10 bases between. CDR3 region: CASSFSRGETQYF. The CDR3 DNA is TGCGCCAGCAGCTTTTCGCGGGGTGAGACCCAGTACTTC. The full variable domain, its missing parts supplied by reference TRBV5-1 and TRBJ2-5, is KAGVTQTPRYLIKTRGQQVTLSCSPISGHRSVSWYQQTPGQGLQFLFEYFSETQRNKGNFPGRFSGRQFSNSRSEMNVSTLELGDSALYLCASSFSRGETQYFGPGTRLLVL.

J is TRBJ1-6 and V is TRBV5-1; no firm D call. Germline-derived CDR1 and CDR2 are SGHRS and YFSETQ. V shed 0 bases and J shed 2 bases, with 9 bases lying between them. The CDR3 length is 16 residues. The CDR3 spells CASSLGGNPYNSPLHF. In nucleotides, the CDR3 is TGCGCCAGCAGCTTGGGAGGGAACCCCTATAATTCACCCCTCCACTTT.

This sequence joins TRBV4-3 and TRBJ2-1; tentative D call: TRBD1 (6 bases). In germline, CDR1 is LGHNA, CDR2 YSLEER. CDR3 length: 15 amino acids. The V gene lost 4 bases and the J gene lost 1 base, with 11 bases spanning the gap. This CDR3 is CASSLHQGSYNEQFF. In nucleotides, the CDR3 is TGCGCCAGCAGCCTCCACCAGGGGTCCTACAATGAGCAGTTCTTC.

The rearrangement uses TRBV2 and TRBJ2-1, with D possibly TRBD2 on 5 matching bases. CDR3 length: 14 residues. The V and J ends lost 7 bases and 9 bases respectively, with 19 bases between them. CDR1 SNHLY and CDR2 FYNNEI come from the germline V gene. Written as DNA, the CDR3 is TGTGCCAGCACCTCATCCCAAGCACGGGGTGAGCAGTTCTTC. As protein: CASTSSQARGEQFF.

The chain joins TRBV18 to TRBJ2-1; TRBD2 matches at 13 bases. Trimming removed 6 bases from V and 6 bases from J; junction bases left unmatched: 5. The CDR3 covers 15 residues. Looked up from germline, CDR1 is KGHSH and CDR2 is LQKENI. For the CDR3, the DNA is TGTGCCAGCTCCCTCACTAGCGGGGGGGCCAATGAGCAGTTCTTC. Translated: CASSLTSGGANEQFF.

The chain links TRBV5-5 to TRBJ2-1; TRBD2 matches at 12 bases. CDR3 size: 16 residues. From germline, CDR1 is SGHKS and CDR2 YYEKEE (reference sequence). V dropped 0 bases and J dropped 7; count of bases not matched to a gene: 5. The CDR3, as DNA: TGTGCCAGCAGCTTGGTTCTAGCGGGGGGGAGAAATGAGCAGTTCTTC. This translates into CASSLVLAGGRNEQFF.

V and J are TRBV7-9 and TRBJ1-3, with D possibly matching TRBD1 (6 bases). V dropped 9 bases and J dropped 1 base, with 10 bases sitting between them. CDR1 is SEHNR and CDR2 is FQNEAQ in the germline V gene (reference sequence). The CDR3 loop spans 13 amino acids. The CDR3 DNA follows: TGTGCCAGTCAACAGGGATCTGGAAACACCATATATTTT. Its translation is CASQQGSGNTIYF.

V usage is TRBV7-2 and J usage is TRBJ2-5; TRBD2 is a possible D gene (5 bases). The CDR3 has 15 amino acids. In germline, CDR1 is SGHTA, CDR2 FQGNSA. V lost 0 bases and J 1 base, leaving 9 bases between the germline ends. For the CDR3, the DNA is TGTGCCAGCAGCTTAGCGCGAGGGCCCCAAGAGACCCAGTACTTC. Its translation is CASSLARGPQETQYF.

CDR3 loop: CASSLGLATDTQYF. The CDR3 nucleotides are TGCGCCAGCAGCCTTGGACTAGCCACAGATACGCAGTATTTT. The genes are TRBV4-3 and TRBJ2-3; 8 positions match TRBD2. The V gene's germline CDR1 is LGHNA and CDR2 YSLEER. V was clipped by 4 bases and J by 2 bases; unmatched bases: 2. The length of the CDR3 is 14 residues.

The gene calls are TRBV4-3 and TRBJ2-7; D may be TRBD2 (5 bases). With 1 base removed from V and 1 base from J, the gap between germline ends came to 11 bases. The length of the CDR3 is 15 residues. From germline, CDR1 is LGHNA and CDR2 YSLEER. CDR3 sequence: CASSQGLTPSYEQYF. The CDR3 DNA reads as TGCGCCAGCAGCCAAGGACTAACCCCATCCTACGAGCAGTACTTC.

The chain recombines TRBV5-4 with TRBJ1-1; D gene ambiguous. CDR3 length equals 11 residues. Germline V lookup: CDR1 SGHNT, CDR2 YYREEE (reference sequence). V was shortened by 4 bases and J by 1 base, with 2 bases between the two germline ends. Here the CDR3 DNA reads TGTGCCAGCAGCCGGAACACTGAAGCTTTCTTT. Protein product: CASSRNTEAFF.